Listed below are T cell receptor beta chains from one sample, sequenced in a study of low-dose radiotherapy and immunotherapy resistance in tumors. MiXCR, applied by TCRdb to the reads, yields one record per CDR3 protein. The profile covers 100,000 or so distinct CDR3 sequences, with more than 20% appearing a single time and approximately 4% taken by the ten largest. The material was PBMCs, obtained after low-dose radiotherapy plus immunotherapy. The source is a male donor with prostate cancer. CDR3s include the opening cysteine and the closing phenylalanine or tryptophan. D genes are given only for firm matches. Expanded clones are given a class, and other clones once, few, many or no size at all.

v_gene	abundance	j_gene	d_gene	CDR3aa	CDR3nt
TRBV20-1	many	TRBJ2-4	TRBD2	CSARTSGGQAKNIQYF	TGCAGTGCGAGGACTAGCGGGGGGCAAGCCAAAAACATTCAGTACTTC
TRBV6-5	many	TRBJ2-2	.	CASSYSEAGTGELFF	TGTGCCAGCAGTTACTCCGAGGCTGGCACCGGGGAGCTGTTTTTT
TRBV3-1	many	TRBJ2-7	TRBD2	CASSPSGASYEQYF	TGTGCCAGCAGTCCTAGCGGGGCCTCCTACGAGCAGTACTTC
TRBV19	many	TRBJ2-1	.	CASKPQATGNEQFF	TGTGCCAGTAAACCCCAGGCAACCGGTAATGAGCAGTTCTTC
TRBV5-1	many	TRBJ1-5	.	CASSLGGASNHPQHF	TGCGCCAGCAGCTTGGGGGGCGCAAGCAATCACCCCCAGCATTTT
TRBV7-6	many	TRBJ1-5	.	CASSLGHNQPQHF	TGTGCCAGCAGCTTAGGGCACAATCAGCCCCAGCATTTT
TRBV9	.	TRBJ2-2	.	CASSVGPSGTNTGELFF	TGTGCCAGCAGCGTAGGACCCAGCGGAACGAACACCGGGGAGCTGTTTTTT
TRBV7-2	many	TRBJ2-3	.	CASRQDTLASSTDTQYF	TGTGCCAGCAGGCAGGACACTTTAGCCTCTAGCACAGATACGCAGTATTTT
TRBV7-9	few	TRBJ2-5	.	CASSLGPGEVETQYF	TGTGCCAGCAGCTTAGGTCCGGGGGAGGTCGAGACCCAGTACTTC
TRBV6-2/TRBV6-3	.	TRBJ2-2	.	CASYFKSGWYTGELFF	TGTGCCAGCTATTTCAAGAGCGGGTGGTACACCGGGGAGCTGTTTTTT
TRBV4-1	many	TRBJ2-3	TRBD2	CASSQEGASGGKTSTDTQYF	TGCGCCAGCAGCCAAGAAGGGGCTAGCGGGGGGAAAACTAGCACAGATACGCAGTATTTT
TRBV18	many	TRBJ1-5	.	CASSPERNQPQHF	TGTGCCAGCTCACCGGAGCGAAATCAGCCCCAGCATTTT
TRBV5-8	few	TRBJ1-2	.	CASGGQTVYGYTF	TGTGCCAGCGGAGGACAGACCGTCTATGGCTACACCTTC
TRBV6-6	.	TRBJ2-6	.	CASSSGPGANVLTF	TGTGCCAGCAGTTCGGGCCCCGGGGCCAACGTCCTGACTTTC
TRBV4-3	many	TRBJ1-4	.	CASSLNPITNEKLFF	TGCGCCAGCAGCCTAAACCCGATAACTAATGAAAAACTGTTTTTT
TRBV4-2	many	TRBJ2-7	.	CASSQEGYEQYF	TGTGCCAGCAGCCAAGAGGGTTACGAGCAGTACTTC